This T cell receptor (beta chain) was obtained from a study of shared clonotypes between healthy human individuals (dated by TCRdb to the early 2020s). General notes on the study: The cohort comprised a couple of women and a few men aged 18 to 49 years. Leukapheresis yielded between about 0.85 and 10 billion PBMCs per donor. To estimate repertoire size and how much clonotype sharing occurs between individuals, the study deeply sequenced the blood TCR repertoires of about 5 healthy adults. Libraries were prepared and TCR repertoires were sequenced by different laboratories using diverse techniques, in order to increase sequencing depth and limit assay-specific biases. For each donor, CD4 naive and CD4 memory were each run on three plates, CD8 naive on two plates, and CD8 memory on one plate. Broader findings and caveats from the paper: Estimated clonotype richness was generally larger for naive than for memory subsets. Sampling was restricted to blood, and TCR repertoires in tissues likely differ from the TCR repertoires found in blood. Compared with non-shared clonotypes, the clonotypes found in all four sorted-subset donors had higher generation probabilities. The genetic and exposure-history diversity represented was limited by the small number of donors. Pairwise subsampling led to the expectation that sequencing depth would affect the degree of clonotype sharing among donors. Rarefaction of sorted-subset datasets indicated incomplete sequencing despite the large sequencing depth. Across a few donors, 5% to 6% of naive CD4, 3% to 3.5% of naive CD8, approximately 2.5% of memory CD4, and around 0.4% of memory CD8 clonotypes were shared.

TCR CDR3 regions were amplified from genomic DNA by multiplex PCR using the deep immunoSEQ assay. For each cell subset, the extracted genomic DNA was distributed evenly across all wells of several immunoSEQ 96-well plates, and each plate served as one replicate. Each replicate PCR for sorted subsets received around 210 ng genomic DNA, equal to roughly 30,000 T cell genomes. Purified libraries were quantified with a Qubit 3.0 fluorometer, sized on a Bioanalyzer 2100, and re-quantified with the KAPA Library Quantification kit. Every immunoSEQ 96-well plate was sequenced on a dedicated single-read 150-cycle Illumina NextSeq 550 flow cell. The published analysis was carried out like this. Because the immunoSEQ output held only junctional sequences and lacked quality scores, the filtering could not match the filtering applied to full-length reads. To assign V/J genes and CDR3, sequences were annotated against IMGT germline references using PyIR, a Python wrapper for IgBLAST v1.9. Reads were filtered out if the reads had weak V/J assignments (E-value above 1e-6), no CDR3, stop codons, out-of-frame junctions, or ambiguous translated residues. V3J clonotypes were defined by identical inferred V gene, J gene, and CDR3 amino acid sequence. The percentage overlap between two repertoires was calculated by dividing the number of shared unique clonotypes by the size of the smaller repertoire. RTK rarefaction, the Chao1 estimator, and Recon v2.1 estimates of unobserved clonotypes were used to assess repertoire richness. OLGA was used to compute generation probabilities for all TCRbeta clonotypes that the gDNA method yielded from a few donors. Entries here come from immuneACCESS through TCRdb and include only in-frame sequences with V and J called. Some clones fail to appear in such tables; in the studies checked, an unresolved V gene covers under half of the shortfall, and the cause of the remainder is unknown. V and J calls and clone size follow that table, whereas D and trimming were derived from the DNA. The sample profile shows around 2.1 million clones; about 94% of them were found once. Of the sample, more than 0.1% falls within the top ten clones.

A note on this clone: Its recognized antigen is unknown. No much larger clone exists at a distance of one base, and base qualities are not known.

V was cut back by 6 bases and J by 8 bases, leaving a gap of 16 bases between them. The CDR3 sequence holds 13 residues, the cysteine and phenylalanine included. Only the CDR3 portion is preserved as DNA: 39 bases, with reading frame beginning at the first base. CDR1 and CDR2 are drawn from the germline V gene: MDHEN, SYDVKM. Donors were healthy HIV-negative adults with no recently reported acute infections or vaccinations. Every donor was a Caucasian adult residing in Nashville, Tennessee, USA. CD4+ T cells were enriched by magnetic negative selection, after which naive cells were positively selected on CD45RA and the negative fraction was taken as the memory subset. Blood was obtained by leukapheresis, after which PBMCs were separated by Ficoll-Histopaque density gradient centrifugation and cryopreserved in liquid nitrogen vapor phase. Analytical flow cytometry was used to check the purity and quantity of every magnetically sorted T cell population. Genomic DNA was isolated from each sorted fraction and quantified by UV absorbance on a Nanodrop 2000c.

The sequencing input was naive CD4+ T cells sorted from blood. The cell subset or site label corresponds to: CD45RA+ positively selected. The sequence was collected from a man aged 18 to 29 in good health. The rearrangement combines TRBV28 with TRBJ1-2, with a tentative D gene TRBD1 over 5 matching bases. The DNA reads TGTGCCAGCAGGGGACCGCAGAACGGGGGCTACACCTTC. Protein translation: CASRGPQNGGYTF.